A single TCR beta chain is shown here with its context. Its antigen is currently unknown. The sample originates from a study of cytomegalovirus exposure and HLA in healthy donors. Overall study findings and caveats: It was reportedly the case that the classifier diagnosed cytomegalovirus status with high specificity and sensitivity. The records held CMV serostatus as the only immune exposure information.

Primers included in the PCR were 60 Vbeta and 13 Jbeta primers. Generated by immunoSEQ multiplex PCR, the TCRdb table keeps only in-frame clones and is missing some. The table has over 130,000 clones, 75% to 85% seen once. The germline V gene encodes CDR1 LGHNA and CDR2 YNFKEQ. The V gene lost 0 bases and the J gene lost 2 bases, with 14 bases spanning the gap. The CDR3 loop spans 16 amino acids. The source is a woman in her forties in good health and CMV-seropositive. The chain joins TRBV4-2 to TRBJ2-7; D unclear. Sequencing input: PBMCs. The CDR3 loop reads CASSQDAAVTPYEQYF. The CDR3 bases are TGTGCCAGCAGCCAAGATGCGGCGGTTACCCCCTACGAGCAGTACTTC.